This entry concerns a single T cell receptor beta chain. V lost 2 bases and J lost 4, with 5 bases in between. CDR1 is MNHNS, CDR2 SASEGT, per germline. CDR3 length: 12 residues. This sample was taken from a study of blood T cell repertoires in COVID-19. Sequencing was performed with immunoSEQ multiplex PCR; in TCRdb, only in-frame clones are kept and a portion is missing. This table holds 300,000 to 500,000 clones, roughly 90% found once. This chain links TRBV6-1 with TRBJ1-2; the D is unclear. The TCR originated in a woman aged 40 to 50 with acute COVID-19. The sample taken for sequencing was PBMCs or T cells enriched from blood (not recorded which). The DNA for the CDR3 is TGTGCCAGCAGTGAACAGCGCTATGGCTACACCTTC. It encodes CASSEQRYGYTF.